A single count supports the clone carrying this T cell receptor (beta chain). Its cognate antigen is unknown. The sample originates from a study of a mutant IDH1 vaccine in newly diagnosed glioma. The CDR3 spans 12 residues. V dropped 4 bases and J dropped 1 base, with 3 bases sitting between them. Germline CDR1 MNHEY, CDR2 SMNVEV (reference sequence). The time point is: week 35, safety follow-up. The content of each vaccine dose was 300 ug of mutant IDH1 20-mer peptide, and topical imiquimod accompanied it. The repertoire was sequenced with immunoSEQ multiplex PCR; TCRdb's copy has only in-frame clones and lacks some. The repertoire includes roughly 60,000 clones, roughly four fifths of them detected once, and around 5% sits in the top ten.

The sequenced sample was PBMCs, obtained from a glioma patient whose treatment included an IDH1 peptide vaccine. The chain recombines TRBV27 with TRBJ2-3; no clear D. The sequence was obtained from a man in his forties with glioma. Here the CDR3 reads CASSYGTDTQYF. In nucleotides, the CDR3 is TGTGCCAGCAGTTACGGCACAGATACGCAGTATTTT.